These T cell receptor beta chains were read from a single sample in a study of blood T cell repertoires in COVID-19. Assay: immunoSEQ multiplex PCR; the TCRdb copy retains only in-frame clones and omits some. Here the sample spans fewer than 350,000 clones, roughly 90% being singletons. Sequencing was carried out using peripheral blood. These receptors originate from a man in his forties with acute or convalescent COVID-19. The CDR3 runs from the conserved cysteine through the conserved F or W. The D gene is left open where the match is weak. Clone size is given for some rows only: seen once, a few or many times, or a class if the clone is expanded.

size | J | V | D | CDR3 | DNA
. | TRBJ1-3 | TRBV19 | . | CASSNRPSSGNTIYF | TGTGCCAGTAGTAACAGGCCCAGCTCTGGAAACACCATATATTTT
. | TRBJ2-3 | TRBV15 | . | CATSSGGLRTDTQYF | TGTGCCACCAGCAGTGGCGGACTCCGCACAGATACGCAGTATTTT
. | TRBJ2-3 | TRBV18 | TRBD2 | CASSPSIPRGGTSTDTQYF | TGTGCCAGCTCACCCTCTATCCCACGCGGGGGGACTAGCACAGATACGCAGTATTTT
. | TRBJ1-5 | TRBV12-3/TRBV12-4 | . | CASSLAQGQPQHF | TGTGCCAGCAGTTTAGCTCAGGGCCAGCCCCAGCATTTT
. | TRBJ1-5 | TRBV14 | . | CASSQGREKPQHF | TGTGCCAGCAGCCAAGGACGGGAAAAACCCCAGCATTTT
. | TRBJ2-7 | TRBV19 | . | CASSLLGTSLGEQYF | TGTGCCAGTAGTCTTCTCGGGACATCCTTGGGGGAGCAGTACTTC
. | TRBJ1-3 | TRBV23-1 | . | CASSHLKDSSSGNTIYF | TGCGCCAGCAGTCACCTTAAGGACTCTAGCTCTGGAAACACCATATATTTT
. | TRBJ1-6 | TRBV5-6 | TRBD1 | CASSPGGRNSPLHF | TGTGCCAGCAGCCCAGGGGGGAGAAATTCACCCCTCCACTTT
. | TRBJ2-7 | TRBV3-1/TRBV3-2 | . | CASSQGGTDSYEQYF | TGTGCCAGCAGCCAAGGCGGGACAGACTCCTACGAGCAGTACTTC
. | TRBJ2-7 | TRBV7-2 | TRBD2 | CASSFGLAGSGEQYF | TGTGCCAGCAGCTTCGGACTAGCGGGGTCCGGGGAGCAGTACTTC
. | TRBJ2-1 | TRBV30 | TRBD2 | CAKETASGGKNEQFF | TGTGCGAAGGAGACAGCTAGCGGGGGTAAAAATGAGCAGTTCTTC
. | TRBJ1-5 | TRBV7-8 | TRBD1 | CASSWTGGNNQPQHF | TGTGCCAGCAGCTGGACAGGGGGCAACAATCAGCCCCAGCATTTT
few | TRBJ2-7 | TRBV15 | TRBD2 | CATSRKTSGSYEQYF | TGTGCCACCAGCAGGAAGACTAGCGGGAGTTACGAGCAGTACTTC
. | TRBJ2-4 | TRBV12-5 | . | CASGLWGWKDSASAKNIQYF | TGTGCTAGTGGTTTGTGGGGCTGGAAGGACAGCGCGAGTGCCAAAAACATTCAGTACTTC
once | TRBJ2-3 | TRBV6-6 | TRBD2 | CASSYLGLAGGDTQYF | TGTGCCAGCAGTTACCTCGGACTAGCGGGGGGGGATACGCAGTATTTT
. | TRBJ1-2 | TRBV10-3 | TRBD1 | CAISESTGEKHGYTF | TGTGCCATCAGTGAGTCGACAGGGGAAAAACATGGCTACACCTTC
. | TRBJ2-7 | TRBV7-9 | TRBD1 | CASSSTGGLSSEQYF | TGTGCCAGCAGTTCCACAGGGGGACTCTCTTCGGAGCAGTACTTC
. | TRBJ1-6 | TRBV3-1/TRBV3-2 | TRBD1 | CASSQRQGAGSPLHF | TGTGCCAGCAGCCAAAGACAGGGGGCTGGTTCACCCCTCCACTTT
. | TRBJ2-2 | TRBV5-8 | . | CASSLTASNTGELFF | TGTGCCAGCAGCTTGACAGCTTCGAACACCGGGGAGCTGTTTTTT
. | TRBJ2-1 | TRBV25-1 | . | CASSEFGVSKQFF | TGTGCCAGCAGTGAATTCGGGGTCTCTAAGCAGTTCTTC
. | TRBJ1-2 | TRBV12-5 | . | CASGFKGVVNGYTF | TGTGCTAGTGGTTTTAAGGGGGTCGTGAATGGCTACACCTTC
. | TRBJ2-1 | TRBV5-1 | TRBD2 | CASSLELAGGYNEQFF | TGCGCCAGCAGCTTGGAACTAGCGGGGGGTTACAATGAGCAGTTCTTC
. | TRBJ2-1 | TRBV24-1 | . | CATSAAGRNNEQFF | TGTGCCACCAGTGCGGCAGGGCGAAACAATGAGCAGTTCTTC
. | TRBJ1-2 | TRBV5-1 | . | CASSQNPSGARDYGYTF | TGCGCCAGCAGTCAAAACCCCTCAGGGGCGAGGGACTATGGCTACACCTTC
. | TRBJ1-3 | TRBV6-5 | . | CASSYSWASSGNTIYF | TGTGCCAGCAGTTACTCGTGGGCCAGCTCTGGAAACACCATATATTTT
once | TRBJ2-1 | TRBV5-1 | TRBD2 | CASSWGGSALNEQFF | TGCGCCAGCAGCTGGGGAGGGTCAGCCCTCAATGAGCAGTTCTTC
. | TRBJ2-7 | TRBV10-3 | . | CAISEWAGPRYEQYF | TGTGCCATCAGTGAATGGGCAGGGCCCCGATACGAGCAGTACTTC
. | TRBJ1-3 | TRBV29-1 | . | CSVADPLEAGNTIYF | TGCAGCGTTGCGGACCCTCTGGAGGCTGGAAACACCATATATTTT
. | TRBJ1-2 | TRBV2 | TRBD1 | CASTTGVGYGYTF | TGTGCCAGCACGACAGGGGTAGGGTATGGCTACACCTTC
few | TRBJ1-6 | TRBV5-4 | . | CASSLDRYNSPLHF | TGTGCCAGCAGCTTGGACAGATATAATTCACCCCTCCACTTT
. | TRBJ2-2 | TRBV2 | . | CASSYMGPSNTGELFF | TGTGCCAGCAGTTATATGGGGCCTTCGAACACCGGGGAGCTGTTTTTT
. | TRBJ1-2 | TRBV7-9 | TRBD1 | CASSFDRDLYGYTF | TGTGCCAGCAGCTTTGACAGGGATCTATATGGCTACACCTTC
. | TRBJ1-2 | TRBV2 | . | CASRNRFPNYGYTF | TGTGCCAGCAGAAACCGGTTTCCGAACTATGGCTACACCTTC
. | TRBJ1-4 | TRBV7-2 | TRBD1 | CASSQGGTGDEKLFF | TGTGCCAGCAGCCAAGGGGGGACAGGGGACGAAAAACTGTTTTTT
. | TRBJ2-2 | TRBV7-2 | . | CASRTLAGNTGELFF | TGTGCCAGCAGGACACTTGCGGGGAACACCGGGGAGCTGTTTTTT
. | TRBJ2-3 | TRBV12-3/TRBV12-4 | . | CASSPGYETQYF | TGTGCCAGCAGTCCGGGGTACGAAACGCAGTATTTT
few | TRBJ1-3 | TRBV7-9 | TRBD1 | CASSLQQGAGGNTIYF | TGTGCCAGCAGCCTTCAACAGGGGGCTGGAGGAAACACCATATATTTT
. | TRBJ2-7 | TRBV11-2 | TRBD2 | CASSPDGLVSYEQYF | TGTGCCAGCAGCCCTGATGGACTAGTTTCCTACGAGCAGTACTTC
. | TRBJ1-6 | TRBV19 | . | CASNFPTAINSPLHF | TGTGCCAGTAATTTTCCGACAGCCATCAATTCACCCCTCCACTTT
. | TRBJ1-4 | TRBV6-1 | . | CASSAYGVDSDNEKLFF | TGTGCCAGCAGTGCCTACGGGGTGGACAGTGATAATGAAAAACTGTTTTTT
. | TRBJ2-7 | TRBV2 | TRBD1 | CASIGRGPGEQYF | TGTGCCAGCATAGGCAGGGGGCCCGGGGAGCAGTACTTC
. | TRBJ1-2 | TRBV10-1 | . | CASSEWQGTGYTF | TGCGCCAGCAGTGAGTGGCAGGGAACTGGCTACACCTTC
. | TRBJ1-4 | TRBV6-6 | TRBD1 | CASSQDRDGLFF | TGTGCCAGCAGCCAGGACAGGGACGGGCTGTTTTTT